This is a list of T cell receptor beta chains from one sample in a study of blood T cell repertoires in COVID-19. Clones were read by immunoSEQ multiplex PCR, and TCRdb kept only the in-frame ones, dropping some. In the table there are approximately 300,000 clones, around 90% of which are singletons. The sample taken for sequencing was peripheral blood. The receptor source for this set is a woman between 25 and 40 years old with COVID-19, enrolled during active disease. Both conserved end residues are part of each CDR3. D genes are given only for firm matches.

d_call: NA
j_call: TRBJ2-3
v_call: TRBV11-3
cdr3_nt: TGTGCCAGCAGCTCGTACTCGGACTCTAGCACAGATACGCAGTATTTT
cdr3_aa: CASSSYSDSSTDTQYF

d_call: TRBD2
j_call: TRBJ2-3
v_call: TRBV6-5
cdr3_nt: TGTGCCAGCGTGGGCGGGAGGGCCCGAGATACGCAGTATTTT
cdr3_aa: CASVGGRARDTQYF

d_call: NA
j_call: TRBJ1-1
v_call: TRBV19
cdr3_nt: TGTGCCAGTAGTATAGGTAGGGGTTTTAACACTGAAGCTTTCTTT
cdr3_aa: CASSIGRGFNTEAFF

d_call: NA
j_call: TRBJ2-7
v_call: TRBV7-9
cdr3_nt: TGTGCCAGCAGCAAGGGCCCAGGGGAGGGGTACGAGCAGTACTTC
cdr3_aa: CASSKGPGEGYEQYF

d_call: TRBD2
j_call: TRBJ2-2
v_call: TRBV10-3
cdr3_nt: TGTGCCATCAAGGTGGGACTAGCGAACACCGGGGAGCTGTTTTTT
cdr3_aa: CAIKVGLANTGELFF

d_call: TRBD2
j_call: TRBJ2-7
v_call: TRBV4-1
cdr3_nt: TGCGCCAGCAGCCAAGGACTAGCGGACTCCTACGAGCAGTACTTC
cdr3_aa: CASSQGLADSYEQYF

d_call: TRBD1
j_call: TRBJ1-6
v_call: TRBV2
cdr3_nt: TGTGCCAGCAGCGCGGACAGGGGACCCCTCCACTTT
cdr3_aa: CASSADRGPLHF

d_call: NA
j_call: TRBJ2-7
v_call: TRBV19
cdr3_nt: TGTGCCAGTAGCGGAGGACTGGTACTACGTGAGCAGTACTTC
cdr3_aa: CASSGGLVLREQYF

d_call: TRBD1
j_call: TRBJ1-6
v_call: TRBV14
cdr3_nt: TGTGCCAGCAGCATATTACAGGGGGCCCAATCACCCCTCCACTTT
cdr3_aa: CASSILQGAQSPLHF

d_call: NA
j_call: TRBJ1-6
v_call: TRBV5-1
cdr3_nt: TGCGCCAGCAGCTTGATTTACAGGGAGAAGGATTCACCCCTCCACTTT
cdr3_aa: CASSLIYREKDSPLHF

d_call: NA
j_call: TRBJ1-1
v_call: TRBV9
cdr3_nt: TGTGCCAGCAGCGTAGATTGGGGGCCCGGCGGGACTGAAGCTTTCTTT
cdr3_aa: CASSVDWGPGGTEAFF